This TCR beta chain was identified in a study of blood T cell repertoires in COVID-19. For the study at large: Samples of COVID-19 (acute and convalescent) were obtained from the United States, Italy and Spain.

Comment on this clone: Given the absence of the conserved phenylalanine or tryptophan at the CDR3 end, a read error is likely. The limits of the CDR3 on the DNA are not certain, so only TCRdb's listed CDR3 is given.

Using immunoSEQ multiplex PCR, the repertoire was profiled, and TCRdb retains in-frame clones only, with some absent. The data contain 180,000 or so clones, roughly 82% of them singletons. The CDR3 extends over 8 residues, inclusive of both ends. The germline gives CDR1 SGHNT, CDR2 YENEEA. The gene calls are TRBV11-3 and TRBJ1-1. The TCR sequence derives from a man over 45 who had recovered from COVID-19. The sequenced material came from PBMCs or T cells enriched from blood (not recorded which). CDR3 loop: CASSPPGS.